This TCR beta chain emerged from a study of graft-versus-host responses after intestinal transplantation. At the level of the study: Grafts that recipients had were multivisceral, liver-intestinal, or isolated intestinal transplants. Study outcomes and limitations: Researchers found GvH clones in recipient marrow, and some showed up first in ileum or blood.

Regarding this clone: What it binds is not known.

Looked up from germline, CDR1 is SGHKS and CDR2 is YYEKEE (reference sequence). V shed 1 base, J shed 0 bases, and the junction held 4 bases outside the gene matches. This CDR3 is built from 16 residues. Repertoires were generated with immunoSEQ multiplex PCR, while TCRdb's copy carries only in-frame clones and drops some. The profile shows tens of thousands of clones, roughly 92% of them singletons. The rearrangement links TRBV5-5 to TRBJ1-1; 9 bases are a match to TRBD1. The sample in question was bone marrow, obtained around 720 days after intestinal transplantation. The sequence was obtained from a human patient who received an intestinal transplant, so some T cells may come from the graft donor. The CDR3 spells CASSLHRGQVNTEAFF. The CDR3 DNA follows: TGTGCCAGCAGCTTGCACAGGGGGCAAGTGAACACTGAAGCTTTCTTT.